This TCR beta chain was obtained from a study of T cells in localized non-small cell lung cancer. Study-wide results and caveats: The study detected a median about 57 of the top 100 tumor clones in adjacent lung. Analysis by sequencing included only one tumor region, so heterogeneity remains possible. Longer survival (overall) was linked to higher T cell density in blood.

Profiling relied on immunoSEQ multiplex PCR, and the TCRdb table lists in-frame clones only, not all of them. Of 90,000 or so clones listed, approximately 86% are singletons. Comment on this clone: Its cognate antigen is unknown.

The clonotype originates from a man aged 40 to 69 with stage I squamous cell lung carcinoma. The source material was peripheral blood, sampled before any cancer treatment.

As DNA, the CDR3 is TGTGCCACCAAGAACCAGGGTGGGCGGGGGGATACGCAGTATTTT. Translating gives CATKNQGGRGDTQYF. V and J are TRBV10-3 and TRBJ2-3; 7 bases agree with TRBD2. The ends lost 10 bases at V and 6 bases at J; junction bases unmatched: 16. Germline V lookup: CDR1 ENHRY, CDR2 SYGVKD. This CDR3 region has 15 residues.